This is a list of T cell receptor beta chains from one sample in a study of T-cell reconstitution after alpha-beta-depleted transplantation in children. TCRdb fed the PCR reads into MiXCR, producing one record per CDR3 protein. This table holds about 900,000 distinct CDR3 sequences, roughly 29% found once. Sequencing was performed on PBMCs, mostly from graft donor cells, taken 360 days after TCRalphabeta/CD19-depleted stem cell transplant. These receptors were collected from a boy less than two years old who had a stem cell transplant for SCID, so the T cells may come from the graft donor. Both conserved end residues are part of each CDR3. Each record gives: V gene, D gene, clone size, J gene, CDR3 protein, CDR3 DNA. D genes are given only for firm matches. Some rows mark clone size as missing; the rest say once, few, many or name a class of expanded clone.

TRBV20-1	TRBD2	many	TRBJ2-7	CSAAILAGLYEQYF	TGCAGTGCTGCCATACTAGCGGGGCTTTACGAGCAGTACTTC
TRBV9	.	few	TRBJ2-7	CASSVDHRAYEQYF	TGTGCCAGCAGCGTAGATCACAGGGCCTACGAGCAGTACTTC
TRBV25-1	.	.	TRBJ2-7	CASRDGADLFEQYF	TGTGCCAGCAGGGATGGGGCTGACCTTTTTGAGCAGTACTTC
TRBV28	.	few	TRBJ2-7	CASSFLTGPQYF	TGTGCCAGCAGTTTTCTTACCGGGCCTCAGTACTTC
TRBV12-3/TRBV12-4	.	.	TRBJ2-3	CASSRRGVGTDTQYF	TGTGCCAGCAGTCGTCGGGGTGTTGGCACAGATACGCAGTATTTT
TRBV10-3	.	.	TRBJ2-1	CAISERDNEQFF	TGTGCCATCAGTGAACGCGACAATGAGCAGTTCTTC
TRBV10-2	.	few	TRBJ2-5	CASSGSVGRSETQYF	TGCGCCAGCAGTGGGTCGGTTGGGCGTTCGGAGACCCAGTACTTC
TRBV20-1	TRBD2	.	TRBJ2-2	CSARVGRPNTGELFF	TGCAGTGCTAGGGTCGGGAGGCCGAACACCGGGGAGCTGTTTTTT
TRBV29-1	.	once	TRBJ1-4	CSVKGLNEKLFF	TGCAGCGTCAAAGGCCTTAATGAAAAACTGTTTTTT
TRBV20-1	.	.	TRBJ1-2	CSAKGGTGGWNYGYTF	TGCAGTGCCAAGGGGGGGACGGGAGGGTGGAACTATGGCTACACCTTC
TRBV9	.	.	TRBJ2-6	CASSVGQPGANVLTF	TGTGCCAGCAGCGTAGGGCAGCCCGGGGCCAACGTCCTGACTTTC
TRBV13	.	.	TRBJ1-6	CASSLVGRPLHF	TGTGCCAGCAGCTTAGTGGGTCGACCCCTCCACTTT
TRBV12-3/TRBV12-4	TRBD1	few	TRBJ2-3	CASSSFGTGILTDTQYF	TGTGCCAGCAGTTCCTTCGGGACAGGGATTCTCACAGATACGCAGTATTTT
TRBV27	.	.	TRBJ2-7	CASSQQGVSYEQYF	TGTGCCAGCAGTCAACAGGGAGTTTCCTACGAGCAGTACTTC
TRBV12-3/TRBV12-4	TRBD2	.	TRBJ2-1	CASSRGGTSGVRYNEQFF	TGTGCCAGCAGTCGCGGAGGGACTAGCGGGGTCAGGTACAATGAGCAGTTCTTC
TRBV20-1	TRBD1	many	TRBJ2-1	CSATGTGIGNEQFF	TGCAGTGCTACCGGGACAGGGATTGGAAATGAGCAGTTCTTC
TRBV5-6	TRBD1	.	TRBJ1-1	CASSPLDRATEAFF	TGTGCCAGCAGCCCGCTGGACAGGGCGACTGAAGCTTTCTTT
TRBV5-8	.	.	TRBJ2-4	CASSLYSAGAKNIQYF	TGTGCCAGCAGCTTGTACTCCGCGGGAGCCAAAAACATTCAGTACTTC
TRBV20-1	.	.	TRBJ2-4	CSASPSGRVAKNIQYF	TGCAGTGCTAGTCCGAGCGGTCGCGTCGCCAAAAACATTCAGTACTTC
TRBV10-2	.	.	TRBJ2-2	CASRIWTNTGELFF	TGCGCCAGCAGAATTTGGACCAACACCGGGGAGCTGTTTTTT
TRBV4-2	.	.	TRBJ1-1	CASSVSRMNTEAFF	TGTGCCAGCAGCGTAAGCCGGATGAACACTGAAGCTTTCTTT
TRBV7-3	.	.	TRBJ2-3	CASSLTRDFTDTQYF	TGTGCCAGCAGCTTAACCCGGGACTTCACAGATACGCAGTATTTT
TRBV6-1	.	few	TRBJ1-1	CASRAPGGNTEAFF	TGTGCCAGCAGAGCCCCGGGGGGGAACACTGAAGCTTTCTTT
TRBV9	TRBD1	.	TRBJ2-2	CASSPTGTENTGELFF	TGTGCCAGCAGCCCGACCGGGACAGAGAACACCGGGGAGCTGTTTTTT
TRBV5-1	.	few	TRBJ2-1	CASSPTILNEQFF	TGCGCCAGCAGCCCCACTATCCTGAATGAGCAGTTCTTC